Many counts were recorded for the clone carrying this T cell receptor (beta chain). The sample comes from a study of T cells in Graves' hyperthyroidism and ophthalmopathy. For the study at large: Peripheral blood specimens were obtained at initial diagnosis, prior to any treatment.

There were TCR beta CDR3 regions amplified from RNA transcripts. An initial round of RT-PCR targeting the TCR CDR3 relied on the HTBI primer set. From the multiplex PCR reads, TCRdb called clonotypes with MiXCR, one entry per CDR3 protein. The data show 650,000 to 750,000 distinct CDR3 sequences, around 13% seen once. Hyperthyroidism was newly diagnosed in patients aged 18 to 65 (duration under 2 months). Sequenced input: blood. This sequence originates from a young woman with Graves' hyperthyroidism.

The CDR3 sequence is CASSPLAGVPEQYF. The CDR3 DNA reads TGTGCCAGCAGCCCCCTAGCGGGAGTCCCCGAGCAGTACTTC. V gene TRBV12-3 or TRBV12-4 combines with J gene TRBJ2-7; 10 bases agree with TRBD2. The J segment lost 6 bases and the V segment lost 6 bases, leaving 8 bases of the junction unmatched. This CDR3 is 14 amino acids long.